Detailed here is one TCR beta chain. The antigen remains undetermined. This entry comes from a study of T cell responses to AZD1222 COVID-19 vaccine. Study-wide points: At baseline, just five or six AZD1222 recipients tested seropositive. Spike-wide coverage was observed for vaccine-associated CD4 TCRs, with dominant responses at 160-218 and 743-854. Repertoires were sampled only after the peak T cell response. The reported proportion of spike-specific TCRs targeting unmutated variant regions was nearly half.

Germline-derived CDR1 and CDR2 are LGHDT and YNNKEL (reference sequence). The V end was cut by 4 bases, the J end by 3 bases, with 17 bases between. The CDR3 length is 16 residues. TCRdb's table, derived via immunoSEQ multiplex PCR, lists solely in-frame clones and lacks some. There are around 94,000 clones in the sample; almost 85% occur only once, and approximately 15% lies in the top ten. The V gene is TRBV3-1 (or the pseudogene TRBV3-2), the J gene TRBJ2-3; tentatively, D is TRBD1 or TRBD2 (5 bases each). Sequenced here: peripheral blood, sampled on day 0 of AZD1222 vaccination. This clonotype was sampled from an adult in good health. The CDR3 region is CASSLRGRRQTDTQYF. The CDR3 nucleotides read TGTGCCAGCAGCCTGAGGGGTAGGAGGCAAACAGATACGCAGTATTTT.